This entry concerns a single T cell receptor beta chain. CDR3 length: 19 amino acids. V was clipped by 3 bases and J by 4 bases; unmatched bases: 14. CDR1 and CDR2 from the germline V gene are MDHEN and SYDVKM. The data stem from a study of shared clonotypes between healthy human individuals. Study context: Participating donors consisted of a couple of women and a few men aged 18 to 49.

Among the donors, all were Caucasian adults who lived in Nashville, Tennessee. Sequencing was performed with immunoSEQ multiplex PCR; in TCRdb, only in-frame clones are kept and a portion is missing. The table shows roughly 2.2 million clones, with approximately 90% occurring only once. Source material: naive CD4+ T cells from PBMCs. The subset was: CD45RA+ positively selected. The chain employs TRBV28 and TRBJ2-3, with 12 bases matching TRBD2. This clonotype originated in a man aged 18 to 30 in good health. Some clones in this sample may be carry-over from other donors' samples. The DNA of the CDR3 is TGTGCCAGCAGTTTGGGTCCCCAAACTAGCGGGAGGTGGTCAGATACGCAGTATTTT. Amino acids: CASSLGPQTSGRWSDTQYF.